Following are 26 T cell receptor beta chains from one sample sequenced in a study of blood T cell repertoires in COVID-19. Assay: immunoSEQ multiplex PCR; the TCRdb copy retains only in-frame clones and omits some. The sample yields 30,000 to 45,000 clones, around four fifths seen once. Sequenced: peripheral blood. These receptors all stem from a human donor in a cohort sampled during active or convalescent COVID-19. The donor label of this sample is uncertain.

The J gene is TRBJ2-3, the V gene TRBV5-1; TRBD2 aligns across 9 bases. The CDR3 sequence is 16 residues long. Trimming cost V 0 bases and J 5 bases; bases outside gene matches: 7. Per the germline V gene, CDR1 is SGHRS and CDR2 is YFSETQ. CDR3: CASSLGGGRAQDTQYF. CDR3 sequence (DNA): TGCGCCAGCAGCTTGGGGGGCGGGAGGGCCCAAGATACGCAGTATTTT.

The CDR3 nucleotides are TGTGCCAGTGGATTAGGAGCTGGAAACACCATATATTTT. Its translation: CASGLGAGNTIYF. The chain uses TRBV19 and TRBJ1-3; unclear D gene. The CDR3 has 13 amino acids. Germline CDR1 and CDR2: LNHDA and SQIVND (reference sequence). The V and J ends lost 8 bases and 2 bases respectively, with 10 bases between them.

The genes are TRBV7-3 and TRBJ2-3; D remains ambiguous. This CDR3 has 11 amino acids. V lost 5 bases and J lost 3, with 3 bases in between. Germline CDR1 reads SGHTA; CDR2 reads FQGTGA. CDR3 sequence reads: CASSRTDTQYF. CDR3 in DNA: TGTGCCAGCAGCCGTACAGATACGCAGTATTTT.

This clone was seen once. CDR3 sequence (DNA): TGTGCCAGCAGTTACTCGAGAGGGAACACTGAAGCTTTCTTT. Its protein product is CASSYSRGNTEAFF. The rearrangement joins TRBV6-2 or TRBV6-3 to TRBJ1-1; D unresolved. CDR1 is MNHEY and CDR2 is SVGEGT in the germline V gene. The V gene lost 0 bases and the J gene lost 1 base, with 6 bases spanning the gap. The CDR3 is 14 amino acids.

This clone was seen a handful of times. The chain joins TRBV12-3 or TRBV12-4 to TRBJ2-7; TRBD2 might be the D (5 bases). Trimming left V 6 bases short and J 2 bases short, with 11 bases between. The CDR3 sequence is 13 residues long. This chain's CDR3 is CASSLGLAYEQYF. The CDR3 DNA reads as TGTGCCAGCAGCCTCGGACTTGCCTACGAGCAGTACTTC.

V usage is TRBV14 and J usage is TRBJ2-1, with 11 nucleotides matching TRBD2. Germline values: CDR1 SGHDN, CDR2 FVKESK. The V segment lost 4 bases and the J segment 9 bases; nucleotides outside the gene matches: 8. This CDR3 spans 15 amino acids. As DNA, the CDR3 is TGTGCCAGCAGCCGAGTCCTAGCGGGAGGTGGTGAGCAGTTCTTC. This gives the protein CASSRVLAGGGEQFF.

The CDR3, as DNA: TGTGCCAGTAGTATTCGGGGAGCTGGGGCCAACGTCCTGACTTTC. Protein sequence: CASSIRGAGANVLTF. The chain recombines TRBV19 with TRBJ2-6, with D possibly being TRBD2 (5 bases). The CDR3 extends over 15 amino acids. The V and J ends lost 3 bases and 2 bases respectively, with 8 bases between them. Germline V CDR1 and CDR2: LNHDA, SQIVND (reference sequence). Variable domain in full (rest from reference TRBV19 and TRBJ2-6): DGGITQSPKYLFRKEGQNVTLSCEQNLNHDAMYWYRQDPGQGLRLIYYSQIVNDFQKGDIAEGYSVSREKKESFPLTVTSAQKNPTAFYLCASSIRGAGANVLTFGAGSRLTVL.

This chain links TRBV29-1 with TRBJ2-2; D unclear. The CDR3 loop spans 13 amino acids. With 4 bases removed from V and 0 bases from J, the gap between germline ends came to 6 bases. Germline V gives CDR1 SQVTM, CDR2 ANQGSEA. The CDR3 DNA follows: TGCAGCGTTGGCGTCCCGAACACCGGGGAGCTGTTTTTT. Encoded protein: CSVGVPNTGELFF.

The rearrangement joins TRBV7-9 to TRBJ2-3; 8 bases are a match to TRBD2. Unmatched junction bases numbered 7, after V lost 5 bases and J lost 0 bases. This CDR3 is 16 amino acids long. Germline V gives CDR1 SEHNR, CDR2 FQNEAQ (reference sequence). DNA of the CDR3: TGTGCCAGCAGCCCGGCCGGGACTAGAAGCACAGATACGCAGTATTTT. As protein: CASSPAGTRSTDTQYF.

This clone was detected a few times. Here the CDR3 DNA reads TGTGCCAGCAGCTTAGGAGTCGATCAGCCCCAGCATTTT. Residues: CASSLGVDQPQHF. The V and J genes are TRBV7-9 and TRBJ1-5, with D unclear. Germline assignment: CDR1 SEHNR and CDR2 FQNEAQ (reference sequence). The CDR3 is made up of 13 amino acids. Trimming took 1 base from V and 5 from J, leaving 6 bases between them.

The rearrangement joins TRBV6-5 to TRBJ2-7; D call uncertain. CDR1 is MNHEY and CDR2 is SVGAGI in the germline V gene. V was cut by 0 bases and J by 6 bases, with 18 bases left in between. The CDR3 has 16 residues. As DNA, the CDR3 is TGTGCCAGCAGTTACTCATCCCCTCGGCAGGTCTTCGAGCAGTACTTC. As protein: CASSYSSPRQVFEQYF.

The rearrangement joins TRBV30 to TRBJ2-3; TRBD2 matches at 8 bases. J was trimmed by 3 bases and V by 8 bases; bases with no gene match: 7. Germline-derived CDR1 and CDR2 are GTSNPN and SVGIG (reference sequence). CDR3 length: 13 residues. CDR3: CATEAGETDTQYF. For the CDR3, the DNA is TGTGCCACCGAAGCGGGAGAGACAGATACGCAGTATTTT.

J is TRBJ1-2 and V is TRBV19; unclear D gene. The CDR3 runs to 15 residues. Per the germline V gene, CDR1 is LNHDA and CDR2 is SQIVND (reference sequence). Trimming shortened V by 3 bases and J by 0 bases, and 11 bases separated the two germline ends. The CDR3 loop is CASSIQRLANYGYTF. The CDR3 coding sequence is TGTGCCAGTAGTATCCAACGGCTAGCTAACTATGGCTACACCTTC.

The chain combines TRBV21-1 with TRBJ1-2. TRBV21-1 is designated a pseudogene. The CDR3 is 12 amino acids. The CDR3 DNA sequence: TGTGCCAGCAGCAAAAAGGGGAGGGGCTACACCTTC. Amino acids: CASSKKGRGYTF.

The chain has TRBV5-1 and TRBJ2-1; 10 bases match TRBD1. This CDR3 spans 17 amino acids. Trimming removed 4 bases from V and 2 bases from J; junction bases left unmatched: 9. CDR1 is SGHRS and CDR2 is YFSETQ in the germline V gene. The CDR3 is CASSETGGGGTYNEQFF. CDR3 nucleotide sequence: TGCGCCAGCAGCGAGACAGGGGGCGGAGGGACCTACAATGAGCAGTTCTTC.

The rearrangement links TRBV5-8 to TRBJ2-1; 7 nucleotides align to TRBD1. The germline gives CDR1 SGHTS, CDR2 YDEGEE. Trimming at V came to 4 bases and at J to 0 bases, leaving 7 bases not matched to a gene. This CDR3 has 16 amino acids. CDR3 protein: CASSRGQSSSYNEQFF. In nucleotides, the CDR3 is TGTGCCAGCAGCCGGGGACAGTCGAGCTCCTACAATGAGCAGTTCTTC. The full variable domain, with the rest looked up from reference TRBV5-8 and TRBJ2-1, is EAGVTQSPTHLIKTRGQQATLRCSPISGHTSVYWYQQALGLGLQFLLWYDEGEERNRGNFPPRFSGRQFPNYSSELNVNALELEDSALYLCASSRGQSSSYNEQFFGPGTRLTVL.

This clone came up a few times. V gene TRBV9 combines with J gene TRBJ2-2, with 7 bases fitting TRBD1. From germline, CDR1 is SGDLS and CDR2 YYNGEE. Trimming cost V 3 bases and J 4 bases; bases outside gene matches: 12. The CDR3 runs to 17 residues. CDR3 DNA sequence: TGTGCCAGCAGCGGGGAAAACCGACAGGGAAGCACCGGGGAGCTGTTTTTT. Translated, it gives CASSGENRQGSTGELFF. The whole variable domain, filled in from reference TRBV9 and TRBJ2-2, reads DSGVTQTPKHLITATGQRVTLRCSPRSGDLSVYWYQQSLDQGLQFLIQYYNGEERAKGNILERFSAQQFPDLHSELNLSSLELGDSALYFCASSGENRQGSTGELFFGEGSRLTVL.

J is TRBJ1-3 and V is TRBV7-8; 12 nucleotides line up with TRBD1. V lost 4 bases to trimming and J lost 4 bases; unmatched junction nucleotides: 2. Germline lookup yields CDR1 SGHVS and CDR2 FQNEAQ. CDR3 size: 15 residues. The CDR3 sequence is CASSWDRGQGNTIYF. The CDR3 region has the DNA TGTGCCAGCAGCTGGGACAGGGGGCAAGGAAACACCATATATTTT.

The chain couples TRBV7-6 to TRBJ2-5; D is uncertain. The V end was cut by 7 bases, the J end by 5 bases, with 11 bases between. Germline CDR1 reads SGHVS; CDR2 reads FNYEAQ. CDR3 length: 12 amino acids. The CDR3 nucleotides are TGTGCCAGCACTCCGCCCCGGGAGACCCAGTACTTC. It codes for CASTPPRETQYF.

CDR3 DNA sequence: TGTGCCAGCAGTTACTCGATCCGGGGGGGTGAGCAGTTCTTC. It specifies CASSYSIRGGEQFF. The rearrangement uses TRBV6-2 or TRBV6-3 and TRBJ2-1; 8 positions match TRBD2. V lost 0 bases to trimming and J lost 9 bases; unmatched junction nucleotides: 4. The CDR3 loop spans 14 amino acids. CDR1 is MNHEY and CDR2 is SVGEGT in the germline V gene.

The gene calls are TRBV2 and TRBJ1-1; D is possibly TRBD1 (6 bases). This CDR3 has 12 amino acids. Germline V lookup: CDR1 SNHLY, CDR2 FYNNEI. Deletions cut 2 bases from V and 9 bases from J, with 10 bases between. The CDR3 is CASSESQGKAFF. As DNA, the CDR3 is TGTGCCAGCAGTGAATCCCAGGGGAAAGCTTTCTTT.

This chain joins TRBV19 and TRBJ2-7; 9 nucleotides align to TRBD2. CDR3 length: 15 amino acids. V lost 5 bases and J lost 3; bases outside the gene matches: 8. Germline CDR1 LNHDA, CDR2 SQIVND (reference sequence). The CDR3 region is CASSVAGVSGYEQYF. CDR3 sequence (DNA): TGTGCCAGTAGTGTAGCGGGAGTTAGTGGCTACGAGCAGTACTTC.

CDR3 in amino acids: CATSRDKWGEQFF. The CDR3 region has the DNA TGTGCCACCAGCAGAGATAAGTGGGGCGAGCAGTTCTTC. The J gene is TRBJ2-1, the V gene TRBV15; D perhaps matches TRBD1 (5 bases). With 0 bases removed from V and 10 bases from J, the gap between germline ends came to 10 bases. The CDR3 consists of 13 residues. Germline assignment: CDR1 LNHNV and CDR2 YYDKDF (reference sequence).

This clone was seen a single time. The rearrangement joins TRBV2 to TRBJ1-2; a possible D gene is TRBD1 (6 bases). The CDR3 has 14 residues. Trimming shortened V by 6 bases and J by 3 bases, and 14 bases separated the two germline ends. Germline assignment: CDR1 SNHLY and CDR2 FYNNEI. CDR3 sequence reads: CASRYGGADYGYTF. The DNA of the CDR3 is TGTGCCAGCAGATATGGGGGCGCGGACTATGGCTACACCTTC.

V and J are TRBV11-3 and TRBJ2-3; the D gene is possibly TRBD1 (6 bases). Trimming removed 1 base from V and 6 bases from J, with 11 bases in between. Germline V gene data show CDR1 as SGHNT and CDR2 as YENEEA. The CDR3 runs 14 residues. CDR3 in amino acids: CASSLVGARDTQYF. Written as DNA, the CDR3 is TGTGCCAGCAGCTTAGTGGGGGCTAGGGATACGCAGTATTTT.

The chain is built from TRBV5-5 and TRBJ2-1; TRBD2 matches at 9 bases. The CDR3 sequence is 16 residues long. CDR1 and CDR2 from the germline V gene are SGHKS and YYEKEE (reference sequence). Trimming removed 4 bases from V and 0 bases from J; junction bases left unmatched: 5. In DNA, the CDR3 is TGTGCCAGCAGCCTGCTAGCGGGAAACTCCTACAATGAGCAGTTCTTC. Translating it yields CASSLLAGNSYNEQFF.